Listed here is a single T cell receptor (beta chain). Assay: immunoSEQ multiplex PCR; the TCRdb copy retains only in-frame clones and omits some. The sample includes approximately 190,000 clones, 92% of them seen just once. The sample is drawn from a study of T cell responses to AZD1222 COVID-19 vaccine. Germline V gene data show CDR1 as LGHDT and CDR2 as YNNKEL (reference sequence). The CDR3 contains 17 residues. V shed 0 bases and J shed 4 bases, with 18 bases lying between them. The receptor comes from an adult in good health. The material sequenced was peripheral blood, taken on day 0 of AZD1222 vaccination. The rearrangement joins TRBV3-1 (or the pseudogene TRBV3-2) to TRBJ2-5, with D possibly being TRBD2 (6 bases). The CDR3 sequence is CASSQEPGLTLGETQYF. CDR3 DNA: TGTGCCAGCAGCCAAGAACCGGGACTCACTTTGGGAGAGACCCAGTACTTC.